The 19 T cell receptor beta chains presented below share a single source sample, sequenced in a study of T-cell reconstitution after alpha-beta-depleted transplantation in children. For TCRbeta, the library was prepared with unique molecular identifiers. TCRdb analysed the PCR reads with MiXCR anew, one entry per CDR3 protein. The sample records some 300,000 distinct CDR3 sequences, under 13% being singletons. The specimen comprised PBMCs from the stem cell graft donor, sampled from the stem cell graft. The receptors were sampled from a human donor who donated a stem cell graft to a child with acute lymphoblastic leukemia.

The gene calls are TRBV5-1 and TRBJ2-5, with D perhaps matching TRBD1 (7 bases). CDR1 and CDR2 (germline): SGHRS, YFSETQ. V lost 4 bases, J lost 2 bases, and 15 bases lay in between. The CDR3 covers 15 residues. In nucleotides, the CDR3 is TGCGCCAGCAGCCCAGGGGGGTCGAAACAAGAGACCCAGTACTTC. This codes for CASSPGGSKQETQYF.

This clonotype turned up a few times. The J gene is TRBJ2-7, the V gene TRBV7-2; TRBD1 agrees at 9 bases. Germline loops: CDR1 SGHTA, CDR2 FQGNSA. CDR3 length equals 14 residues. Trimming removed 4 bases from V and 6 bases from J; junction bases left unmatched: 7. The CDR3 protein is CASSWTGTGFEQYF. The CDR3 region has the DNA TGTGCCAGCAGCTGGACCGGGACAGGGTTCGAGCAGTACTTC.

This clonotype was counted between two and nine times. The J gene is TRBJ2-7, the V gene TRBV5-1; D possibly uses TRBD1 or TRBD2 (5 bases each). The CDR3 consists of 14 residues. Germline CDR1 and CDR2: SGHRS and YFSETQ. Trimming removed 2 bases at V and 2 bases at J, with 11 bases between. The DNA for the CDR3 is TGCGCCAGCAGCTTCGGGACGGAAACCTACGAGCAGTACTTC. This codes for CASSFGTETYEQYF.

The V call is TRBV7-6, the J call TRBJ2-7; D call uncertain. The V end lost 5 bases, the J end lost 6 bases, and 17 bases lay between the germline ends. This CDR3 region has 14 residues. The germline V gene has CDR1 SGHVS and CDR2 FNYEAQ. In DNA form, the CDR3 reads TGTGCCAGCAGCCCTGGGAACCCACGCGGCGAGCAGTACTTC. As protein: CASSPGNPRGEQYF.

This clonotype was observed many times. The V and J genes are TRBV7-2 and TRBJ2-1, with 10 bases fitting TRBD2. This CDR3 is built from 15 residues. The V and J ends lost 2 bases and 5 bases, in that order; junction bases with no gene match: 3. The germline V gene has CDR1 SGHTA and CDR2 FQGNSA. The chain's CDR3 is CASSLTSGKHNEQFF. The CDR3 coding sequence is TGTGCCAGCAGCTTAACTAGCGGGAAACACAATGAGCAGTTCTTC.

This clonotype was recorded at least ten times. The J gene is TRBJ2-7, the V gene TRBV10-3; 7 bases line up with TRBD1. The germline gives CDR1 ENHRY, CDR2 SYGVKD. V lost 6 bases and J lost 5; bases outside the gene matches: 13. The CDR3 is 15 amino acids. The DNA for the CDR3 is TGTGCCATCAGCTTAACAGGGGAAGGACGGAACGAGCAGTACTTC. It translates to CAISLTGEGRNEQYF.

This clonotype has more than one count but fewer than ten. V is TRBV6-2 or TRBV6-3 and J is TRBJ2-2; D gene ambiguous. The CDR3 extends over 13 amino acids. Germline V lookup: CDR1 MNHEY, CDR2 SVGEGT. Trimming took off 7 bases at V and 6 bases at J, with 12 bases between the two ends. CDR3 nucleotides: TGTGCCAGCACCCTACTTCGAGCCGGGGAGCTGTTTTTT. Protein product: CASTLLRAGELFF.

In this sample, this clonotype turned up a few times. CDR3 in DNA: TGTGCCAGCAGTTCCGGGACAGGGGTAAAAACGACTGAAGCTTTCTTT. This encodes CASSSGTGVKTTEAFF. This chain uses TRBV6-2 or TRBV6-3 with TRBJ1-1, with 10 bases fitting TRBD1. Per the germline V gene, CDR1 is MNHEY and CDR2 is SVGEGT. CDR3 length: 16 amino acids. The V gene end was trimmed by 4 bases and the J gene end by 5 bases; junction bases not matched to a gene: 10.

In the case of this clonotype: At one end, the junction sequence differs from germline, possibly due to a read error. The chain combines TRBV5-1 with TRBJ2-4; 7 bases fit TRBD1. CDR3 length: 15 residues. From germline, CDR1 is SGHRS and CDR2 YFSETQ. The CDR3 reads CASSPYTGANNIQYF. CDR3 DNA sequence: TGCGCCAGCAGCCCATATACAGGGGCCAACAACATTCAGTACTTC.

In its sample, this clonotype was seen a few times. J is TRBJ1-4 and V is TRBV5-1; 9 bases fit TRBD1. Germline CDR1 SGHRS, CDR2 YFSETQ. J was trimmed by 8 bases and V by 0 bases; bases with no gene match: 5. The CDR3 totals 15 residues. The DNA of the CDR3 is TGCGCCAGCAGCTTGGGGGACAGGGCCGGCGAAAAACTGTTTTTT. Protein sequence: CASSLGDRAGEKLFF.

This clonotype was recorded a few times. The chain is built from TRBV7-9 and TRBJ1-1; unclear D gene. This CDR3 region has 14 residues. The ends were cut back, 1 base at V and 4 bases at J, with 10 bases in the middle. Germline CDR1 reads SEHNR; CDR2 reads FQNEAQ (reference sequence). CDR3 sequence: CASSLDGVSTEAFF. For the CDR3, the DNA is TGTGCCAGCAGCTTAGACGGCGTATCCACTGAAGCTTTCTTT. Full variable domain (outside the CDR3, taken from reference TRBV7-9 and TRBJ1-1): DTGVSQNPRHKITKRGQNVTFRCDPISEHNRLYWYRQTLGQGPEFLTYFQNEAQLEKSRLLSDRFSAERPKGSFSTLEIQRTEQGDSAMYLCASSLDGVSTEAFFGQGTRLTVV.

This clonotype was seen many times. V gene TRBV5-1 combines with J gene TRBJ2-2; D remains unclear. The germline gives CDR1 SGHRS, CDR2 YFSETQ. The CDR3 contains 16 residues. Between the trimmed V and J ends, which lost 4 bases and 4 bases, there was a span of 17 bases. CDR3 region: CASSPPPASGTGELFF. The DNA of the CDR3 is TGCGCCAGCAGCCCCCCGCCTGCTTCGGGCACCGGGGAGCTGTTTTTT.

Only a few counts were recorded for this clonotype. The DNA is left out, because the CDR3 cannot be placed on it with certainty; the CDR3 is given as TCRdb lists it. The V gene is TRBV27, the J gene TRBJ2-6; the D call of TRBD2 is as the table states it, not checked on the DNA. The CDR3 has 19 residues if both end residues are counted. Looked up from germline, CDR1 is MNHEY and CDR2 is SMNVEV (reference sequence). The CDR3 region is CASSLYSGTTPSGANVLTF.

In its sample, this clonotype was seen many times. The chain is built from TRBV12-3 or TRBV12-4 and TRBJ2-1, with unresolved D. V dropped 4 bases and J dropped 6 bases, with 1 base sitting between them. There are 10 residues in the CDR3. CDR3 bases: TGTGCCAGCAGTTCCAATGAGCAGTTCTTC. It encodes CASSSNEQFF.

This clonotype was counted only a few times. J is TRBJ2-3 and V is TRBV7-3; 8 bases match TRBD2. Germline trimming cut 5 bases from V and 6 bases from J; bases unmatched to any gene: 7. The V gene's germline CDR1 is SGHTA and CDR2 FQGTGA. CDR3 length: 14 residues. The CDR3 sequence: CASSGAGGGDTQYF. The CDR3 DNA is TGTGCCAGCAGCGGCGCGGGAGGAGGGGATACGCAGTATTTT.

This clonotype was detected many times. This rearrangement joins TRBV9 to TRBJ2-5; TRBD2 matches at 7 bases. The CDR3 contains 14 residues. Germline V gene sequence: CDR1 SGDLS, CDR2 YYNGEE. The junction had 3 bases not matched to a gene; V was cut back by 2 bases and J by 2 bases. The CDR3 spells CASSVSSGQETQYF. The DNA for the CDR3 is TGTGCCAGCAGCGTTTCTAGCGGACAAGAGACCCAGTACTTC.

This chain connects TRBV6-2 or TRBV6-3 to TRBJ2-1; 9 nucleotides align to TRBD2. CDR1 is MNHEY and CDR2 is SVGEGT in the germline V gene. With 3 bases clipped from V and 7 bases from J, the junction kept 7 bases outside the gene matches. The CDR3 sequence is 15 residues long. DNA of the CDR3: TGTGCCAGCAGTTATAGCGGGAGAAAAGGAAATGAGCAGTTCTTC. It codes for CASSYSGRKGNEQFF.

The gene calls are TRBV27 and TRBJ2-1, with D possibly matching TRBD2 (5 bases). The CDR3 covers 13 residues. The germline V gene encodes CDR1 MNHEY and CDR2 SMNVEV (reference sequence). Trimming took off 6 bases at V and 5 bases at J, with 11 bases between the two ends. CDR3 coding DNA: TGTGCCAGCAGCTCGGGAAATGACAATGAGCAGTTCTTC. Amino acids: CASSSGNDNEQFF.

The chain combines TRBV5-1 with TRBJ2-7; D not certain. CDR1 and CDR2 from the germline V gene are SGHRS and YFSETQ. The CDR3 is made up of 13 amino acids. V lost 2 bases to trimming and J lost 2 bases, with 8 bases between them. CDR3 sequence: CASSFDGAYEQYF. The CDR3 DNA is TGCGCCAGCAGCTTTGACGGAGCCTACGAGCAGTACTTC.